This note documents a single T cell receptor (beta chain) sequence. Its matching antigen is unknown. Deep was the level at which the assay was run. PCR replicates from unsorted PBMC used around 300 ng DNA, and this amount was 32,000 or so T cell genomes. The data were produced by immunoSEQ multiplex PCR, yet TCRdb's version contains in-frame clones alone and is incomplete. The sample holds about 470,000 clones, about 76% seen once. This specimen comes from a study of shared clonotypes between healthy human individuals. Study results and caveats: Sampling covered blood only; tissue repertoires likely differ. Clonotype sharing among donors likely depends on sequencing depth.

The germline V gene has CDR1 MDHEN and CDR2 SYDVKM. The ends lost 6 bases at V and 5 bases at J; junction bases unmatched: 8. CDR3 length equals 15 residues. The chain links TRBV28 to TRBJ2-5; 11 positions match TRBD2. Sequencing input: PBMCs. This receptor was obtained from a woman between 35 and 50 years old in good health. Some clones in this sample may be carry-over from other donors' samples. Here the CDR3 reads CASRGPSGRMETQYF. In DNA, the CDR3 is TGTGCCAGCAGGGGGCCTAGCGGGAGGATGGAGACCCAGTACTTC.